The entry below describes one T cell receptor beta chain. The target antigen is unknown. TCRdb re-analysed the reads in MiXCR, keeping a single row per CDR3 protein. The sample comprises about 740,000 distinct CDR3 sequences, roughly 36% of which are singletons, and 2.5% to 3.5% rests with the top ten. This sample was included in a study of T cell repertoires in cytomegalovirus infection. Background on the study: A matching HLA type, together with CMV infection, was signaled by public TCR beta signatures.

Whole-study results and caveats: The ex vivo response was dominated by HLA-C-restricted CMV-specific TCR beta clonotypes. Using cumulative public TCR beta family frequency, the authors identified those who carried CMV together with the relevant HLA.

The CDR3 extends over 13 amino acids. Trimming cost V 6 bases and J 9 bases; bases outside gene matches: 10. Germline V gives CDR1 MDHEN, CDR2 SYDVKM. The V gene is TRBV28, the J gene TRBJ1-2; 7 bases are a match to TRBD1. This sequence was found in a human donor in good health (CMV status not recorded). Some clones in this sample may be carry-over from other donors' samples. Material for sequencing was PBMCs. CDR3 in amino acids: CASRRQGMLSYTF. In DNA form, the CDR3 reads TGTGCCAGCAGACGACAGGGTATGCTGAGCTACACCTTC.